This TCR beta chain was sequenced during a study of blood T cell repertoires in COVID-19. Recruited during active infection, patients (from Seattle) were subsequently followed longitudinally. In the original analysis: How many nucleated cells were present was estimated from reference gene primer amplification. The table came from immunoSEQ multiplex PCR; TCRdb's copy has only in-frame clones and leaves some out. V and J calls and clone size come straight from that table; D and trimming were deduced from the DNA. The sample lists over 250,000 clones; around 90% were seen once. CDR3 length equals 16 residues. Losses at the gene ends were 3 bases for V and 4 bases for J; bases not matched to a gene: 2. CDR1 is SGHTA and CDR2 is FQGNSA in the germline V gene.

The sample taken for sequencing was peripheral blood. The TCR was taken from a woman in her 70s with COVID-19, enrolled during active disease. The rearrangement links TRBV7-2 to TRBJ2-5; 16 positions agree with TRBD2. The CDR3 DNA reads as TGTGCCAGCAGCTTGGGACTAGCGGGGGGGGTAGAGACCCAGTACTTC. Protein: CASSLGLAGGVETQYF.